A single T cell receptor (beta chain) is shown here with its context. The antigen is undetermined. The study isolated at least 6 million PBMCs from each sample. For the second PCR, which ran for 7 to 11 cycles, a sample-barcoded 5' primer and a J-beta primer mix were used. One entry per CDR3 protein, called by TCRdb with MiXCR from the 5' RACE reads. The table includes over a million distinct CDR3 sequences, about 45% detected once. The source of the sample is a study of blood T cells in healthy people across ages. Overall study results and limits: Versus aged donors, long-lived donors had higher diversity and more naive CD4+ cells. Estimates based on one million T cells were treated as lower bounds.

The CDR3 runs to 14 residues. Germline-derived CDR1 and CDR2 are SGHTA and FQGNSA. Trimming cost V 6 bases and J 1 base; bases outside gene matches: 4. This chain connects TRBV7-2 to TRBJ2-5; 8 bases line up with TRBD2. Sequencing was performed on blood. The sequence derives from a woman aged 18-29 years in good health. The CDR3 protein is CASRVAGSQETQYF. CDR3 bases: TGTGCCAGCAGGGTAGCGGGGAGCCAAGAGACCCAGTACTTC.